This T cell receptor beta chain was documented in a study of patients and donors after allogeneic stem cell transplantation. This clonotype was found a few times. TCRdb reprocessed the RT-PCR reads with MiXCR, giving one entry per CDR3 protein. The top ten clones hold less than 8.5% of a sample with hundreds of thousands of distinct CDR3 sequences, roughly 16% of them seen once. The sequencing sample was made of blood, either unsorted or a sorted T cell fraction (not recorded which). This TCR derives from a human donor who was either an allogeneic HSCT recipient or a stem cell or donor lymphocyte infusion donor (not recorded which). It is not recorded whose cells these are; they may come from a transplant donor.

CDR3 coding DNA: TGTGCCAGCAGCACCAGGGCCCGGAGCACTGAAGCTTTCTTT. It encodes CASSTRARSTEAFF. The chain has TRBV7-2 and TRBJ1-1; D is possibly TRBD1 (5 bases). Germline lookup yields CDR1 SGHTA and CDR2 FQGNSA. The CDR3 loop spans 14 amino acids. V was shortened by 5 bases and J by 4 bases, with 14 bases between the two germline ends. The whole variable domain, remainder taken from reference TRBV7-2 and TRBJ1-1, is GAGVSQSPSNKVTEKGKDVELRCDPISGHTALYWYRQSLGQGLEFLIYFQGNSAPDKSGLPSDRFSAERTGGSVSTLTIQRTQQEDSAVYLCASSTRARSTEAFFGQGTRLTVV.